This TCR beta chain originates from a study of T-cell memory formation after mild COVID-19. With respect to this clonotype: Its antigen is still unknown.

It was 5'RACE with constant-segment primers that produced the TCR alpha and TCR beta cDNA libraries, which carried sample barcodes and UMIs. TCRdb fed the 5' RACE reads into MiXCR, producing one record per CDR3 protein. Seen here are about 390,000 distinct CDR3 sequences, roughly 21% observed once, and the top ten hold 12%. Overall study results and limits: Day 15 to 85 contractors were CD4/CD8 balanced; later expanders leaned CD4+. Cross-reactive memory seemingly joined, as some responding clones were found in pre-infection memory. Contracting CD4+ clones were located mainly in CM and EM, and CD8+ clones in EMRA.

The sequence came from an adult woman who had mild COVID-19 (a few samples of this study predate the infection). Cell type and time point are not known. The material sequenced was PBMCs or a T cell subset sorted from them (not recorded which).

The CDR3 region is CATTGLTGTEAFF. The CDR3 region has the DNA TGTGCCACCACGGGACTCACTGGGACTGAAGCTTTCTTT. The chain joins TRBV3-1 to TRBJ1-1; maybe TRBD1 (5 bases). CDR1 is LGHDT and CDR2 is YNNKEL in the germline V gene (reference sequence). The CDR3 length is 13 residues. V was pared by 10 bases and J by 5 bases, with 17 bases between.